This is a list of T cell receptor beta chains from one sample in a study of T cell responses to AZD1222 COVID-19 vaccine. TCRdb's copy holds only in-frame clones and misses some; the assay was immunoSEQ multiplex PCR. The sample carries around 180,000 clones, around nine tenths recorded once. This sample comprised peripheral blood, obtained on day 0 of AZD1222 vaccination. The source is an adult in good health. The conserved cysteine and the conserved F or W are not part of the CDR3 here.

J | V | CDR3
TRBJ1-2 | TRBV7-8 | ASSFTDSNYGYT
TRBJ2-1 | TRBV2 | ASSLAGDLNEQF
TRBJ1-4 | TRBV30 | AWSVGGGKEKLF
TRBJ2-3 | TRBV4-2 | ASSRAGVGTDTQY
TRBJ2-1 | TRBV9 | ASSVSQGASNEQF
TRBJ1-3 | TRBV6-2/TRBV6-3 | ASSYTGSGNTIY
TRBJ1-2 | TRBV6-5 | AIQPLPIYGYT
TRBJ2-6 | TRBV15 | ATSSHGGANVLT
TRBJ1-1 | TRBV7-2 | ASSLAGQGALKAF
TRBJ1-3 | TRBV6-1 | ASSGQTRVPGNTIY
TRBJ1-1 | TRBV6-5 | ASSYAGGRESL
TRBJ1-3 | TRBV6-5 | ASSYGSAGSY
TRBJ2-1 | TRBV6-5 | ASSPSAYYNEQF
TRBJ2-3 | TRBV28 | ASRTGTADTQY
TRBJ2-3 | TRBV27 | ASTMDPTDTQY
TRBJ2-3 | TRBV11-1 | ASSLAVSGGADTQY
TRBJ2-7 | TRBV7-7 | ASSNFRGLAREQY
TRBJ1-4 | TRBV18 | ASSVARDSGGEKLF
TRBJ2-1 | TRBV9 | ASSVGQPGLAAYNEQF
TRBJ1-2 | TRBV11-2 | ASSLGGDTNYGYT
TRBJ2-7 | TRBV29-1 | SVENDSYYEQY
TRBJ2-7 | TRBV27 | ASSSTTYEQY
TRBJ1-1 | TRBV9 | ASSVATGGNTEAF
TRBJ1-5 | TRBV7-2 | ASSFGTWGNQPQH
TRBJ1-5 | TRBV29-1 | SVGGDIIAVSNNQPQH
TRBJ2-1 | TRBV7-2 | ASSLDSYNEQF
TRBJ1-6 | TRBV19 | ASSTGQGGSPLH
TRBJ1-1 | TRBV7-2 | ASSPARGGAGTEAF
TRBJ1-1 | TRBV6-4 | ASSDWDRVVTEAF
TRBJ2-7 | TRBV4-1 | ASSQVGSSYEQY
TRBJ2-7 | TRBV4-3 | ASSHLPDGIYEQY
TRBJ2-2 | TRBV25-1 | ASSESRKVEHTGELF
TRBJ2-7 | TRBV25-1 | ASSEFRGSLNEQY
TRBJ2-7 | TRBV19 | ASSLAPAHEQY
TRBJ2-2 | TRBV5-4 | ASRTDRGTGELF
TRBJ1-2 | TRBV27 | ASSQGPEGYT
TRBJ1-3 | TRBV4-3 | ASSQDLYRGGNTIY
TRBJ2-7 | TRBV30 | AWTWTSGYEQY
TRBJ2-7 | TRBV5-7 | ASSLDAAYEQY
TRBJ2-2 | TRBV5-1 | ASSLDSTVAGELF
TRBJ1-2 | TRBV6-5 | ASRPQFRGTDGYT
TRBJ2-7 | TRBV11-2 | ASSLGDYEQY
TRBJ2-7 | TRBV5-4 | ASSLLGGPGEQY
TRBJ1-1 | TRBV2 | ASSVDSYTEAF
TRBJ2-7 | TRBV7-2 | ASSLALAGNSYEQY
TRBJ2-7 | TRBV28 | ASSFPHAERVYEQY